This entry lists 18 T cell receptor beta chains sequenced from one sample in a study of blood T cell repertoires in COVID-19. Repertoires were generated with immunoSEQ multiplex PCR, while TCRdb's copy carries only in-frame clones and drops some. Of 120,000 or so clones in the sample, more than 80% were seen once. Sequenced input: peripheral blood. The source of these receptors is a man aged 35 to 55 with acute or convalescent COVID-19.

The V and J genes are TRBV15 and TRBJ2-1, with 10 nucleotides matching TRBD1. Germline V lookup: CDR1 LNHNV, CDR2 YYDKDF (reference sequence). The CDR3 consists of 15 residues. The junction had 0 bases not matched to a gene; V was cut back by 0 bases and J by 4 bases. CDR3 sequence (DNA): TGTGCCACCAGCAGAGAGGACAGGGGGTACAATGAGCAGTTCTTC. It translates to CATSREDRGYNEQFF.

The chain uses TRBV7-6 and TRBJ1-4; D ambiguous. With 5 bases removed from V and 0 bases from J, the gap between germline ends came to 13 bases. The length of the CDR3 is 16 residues. CDR1 and CDR2 (germline): SGHVS, FNYEAQ. CDR3: CASSHLGGPTNEKLFF. DNA of the CDR3: TGTGCCAGCAGCCATCTAGGAGGGCCAACTAATGAAAAACTGTTTTTT.

This chain joins TRBV11-2 and TRBJ1-2, with D hard to call. Trimming removed 0 bases at V and 4 bases at J, with 12 bases between. Germline loops: CDR1 SGHAT, CDR2 FQNNGV. The CDR3 covers 15 residues. CDR3: CASSLDLGRRYGYTF. The DNA of the CDR3 is TGTGCCAGCAGCTTAGACTTGGGGAGACGCTATGGCTACACCTTC.

The chain has TRBV27 and TRBJ1-5; D possibly corresponds to TRBD1 (6 bases). V gave up 0 bases and J gave up 7 bases, with 13 bases separating them. The length of the CDR3 is 15 residues. Germline CDR1 MNHEY, CDR2 SMNVEV (reference sequence). The CDR3 spells CASSLSGGGGQPQHF. CDR3 coding DNA: TGTGCCAGCAGTTTATCGGGGGGGGGCGGGCAGCCCCAGCATTTT.

The chain employs TRBV24-1 and TRBJ1-5, with D possibly being TRBD1 (6 bases). V lost 2 bases and J 7 bases, leaving 14 bases between the germline ends. Germline V lookup: CDR1 KGHDR, CDR2 SFDVKD. This CDR3 comprises 15 residues. CDR3 amino acids: CATSDSQGWGQPQHF. In DNA form, the CDR3 reads TGTGCCACCAGTGATTCACAGGGTTGGGGGCAGCCCCAGCATTTT.

In this sample, this clone turned up a few times. This specimen includes other DNA sequences encoding the same CDR3. The chain joins TRBV18 to TRBJ1-2; 7 bases agree with TRBD1. Germline loops: CDR1 KGHSH, CDR2 LQKENI. The CDR3 loop spans 13 amino acids. The J segment lost 2 bases and the V segment lost 3 bases, leaving 0 bases of the junction unmatched. The CDR3 protein is CASSPGQNYGYTF. CDR3 DNA sequence: TGTGCCAGCTCACCGGGACAGAACTATGGCTACACCTTC. Supplemented by reference TRBV18 and TRBJ1-2, the full variable domain reads NAGVMQNPRHLVRRRGQEARLRCSPMKGHSHVYWYRQLPEEGLKFMVYLQKENIIDESGMPKERFSAEFPKEGPSILRIQQVVRGDSAAYFCASSPGQNYGYTFGSGTRLTVV.

The chain employs TRBV18 and TRBJ2-3, with 11 bases lining up with TRBD2. This CDR3 comprises 16 residues. The J segment lost 2 bases and the V segment lost 4 bases, leaving 5 bases of the junction unmatched. CDR1 and CDR2 from the germline V gene are KGHSH and LQKENI. The CDR3 loop is CASSLSTSGNTDTQYF. CDR3 DNA sequence: TGTGCCAGCTCACTATCGACTAGCGGGAACACAGATACGCAGTATTTT.

V gene TRBV30 combines with J gene TRBJ1-3; TRBD1 matches 7 bases. Germline V gene sequence: CDR1 GTSNPN, CDR2 SVGIG (reference sequence). After removal of 1 base from V and 5 bases from J, the junction contained 2 bases not matched to a gene. This CDR3 contains 13 residues. The CDR3 DNA reads TGTGCCTGGAGTGAGGGGGCCCGAAACACCATATATTTT. It is translated as CAWSEGARNTIYF.

CDR3 in DNA: TGTGCCTGGGGGGCCGGGACAGGGGCAGGTTACGAGCAGTACTTC. Translated, it gives CAWGAGTGAGYEQYF. The chain has TRBV30 and TRBJ2-7; 10 nucleotides align to TRBD1. The CDR3 runs to 15 residues. J lost 4 bases, V lost 5 bases, and 11 bases had no gene match. Per the germline V gene, CDR1 is GTSNPN and CDR2 is SVGIG (reference sequence).

The V call is TRBV6-5, the J call TRBJ1-2; 7 bases are shared with TRBD1. The V gene end was trimmed by 8 bases and the J gene end by 8 bases; junction bases not matched to a gene: 17. Per germline, CDR1 MNHEY and CDR2 SVGAGI. The CDR3 extends over 15 amino acids. The CDR3 is CASDISGGQSRGYTF. In DNA, the CDR3 is TGTGCCAGCGATATATCAGGGGGTCAGTCGCGGGGCTACACCTTC.

This clone came up many times. The rearrangement joins TRBV4-2 to TRBJ2-1; the match to TRBD2 covers 13 bases. The J segment lost 2 bases and the V segment lost 4 bases, leaving 14 bases of the junction unmatched. This CDR3 is 20 amino acids long. CDR1 is LGHNA and CDR2 is YNFKEQ in the germline V gene. CDR3 loop: CASSPTTTSGGASPYNEQFF. CDR3 coding DNA: TGTGCCAGCAGCCCCACAACTACTAGCGGGGGGGCTAGCCCCTACAATGAGCAGTTCTTC.

This chain links TRBV3-1 (or the pseudogene TRBV3-2) with TRBJ2-1; 10 nucleotides agree with TRBD2. The CDR3 consists of 17 residues. Germline CDR1 is LGHDT and CDR2 is YNNKEL (reference sequence). J was trimmed by 6 bases and V by 0 bases; bases with no gene match: 8. This CDR3 is CASSQERTAGGPNEQFF. The CDR3 DNA follows: TGTGCCAGCAGCCAAGAACGGACAGCGGGAGGGCCCAATGAGCAGTTCTTC.

V and J are TRBV7-7 and TRBJ1-6, with D uncertain. Trimming removed 1 base at V and 7 bases at J, with 11 bases between. The length of the CDR3 is 15 residues. The V gene's germline CDR1 is SSHAT and CDR2 FNYEAQ (reference sequence). CDR3 nucleotides: TGTGCCAGCAGCTTAGGAGAGGCCTTAAATTCACCCCTCCACTTT. It yields the protein CASSLGEALNSPLHF.

V usage is TRBV4-3 and J usage is TRBJ2-6, with 10 bases identical to TRBD1. The J segment lost 2 bases and the V segment lost 3 bases, leaving 10 bases of the junction unmatched. Germline CDR1 LGHNA, CDR2 YSLEER. This CDR3 has 19 residues. The CDR3 region is CASSQFPGTGAAGANVLTF. DNA of the CDR3: TGCGCCAGCAGCCAGTTTCCCGGGACAGGGGCGGCTGGGGCCAACGTCCTGACTTTC.

The chain joins TRBV5-4 to TRBJ1-2; weak D call: TRBD1 (5 bases). The V gene lost 0 bases and the J gene lost 5 bases, with 14 bases spanning the gap. The CDR3 has 15 amino acids. Germline V gene lookup returns CDR1 SGHNT and CDR2 YYREEE (reference sequence). CDR3 sequence: CASSLGAGQGYGYTF. The CDR3, as DNA: TGTGCCAGCAGCTTGGGAGCAGGGCAAGGGTATGGCTACACCTTC. Together with reference TRBV5-4 and TRBJ1-2, the CDR3 gives the full variable domain: ETGVTQSPTHLIKTRGQQVTLRCSSQSGHNTVSWYQQALGQGPQFIFQYYREEENGRGNFPPRFSGLQFPNYSSELNVNALELDDSALYLCASSLGAGQGYGYTFGSGTRLTVV.

The chain has TRBV10-1 and TRBJ1-4, with D hard to call. The germline V gene encodes CDR1 WNHNN and CDR2 SYGVQD (reference sequence). This CDR3 region has 14 residues. Between the trimmed V and J ends, which lost 3 bases and 5 bases, there was a span of 10 bases. The CDR3 here is CASSESGDNEKLFF. The CDR3 DNA follows: TGCGCCAGCAGTGAAAGCGGCGACAATGAAAAACTGTTTTTT.

J is TRBJ2-3 and V is TRBV5-1, with D maybe TRBD2 (6 bases). This CDR3 is 18 amino acids long. CDR1 is SGHRS and CDR2 is YFSETQ in the germline V gene. Trimming took 0 bases from V and 2 from J, leaving 19 bases between them. CDR3 residues: CASSLEPLGRGDTDTQYF. The CDR3 DNA reads TGCGCCAGCAGCTTGGAACCCCTTGGGCGGGGCGACACAGATACGCAGTATTTT.

V is TRBV13 and J is TRBJ2-7; TRBD2 matches 7 bases. Germline V gene sequence: CDR1 PRHDT, CDR2 FYEKMQ (reference sequence). The CDR3 has 17 amino acids. V trimming: 0 bases; J trimming: 6 bases; junction bases outside the gene matches: 14. CDR3 DNA: TGTGCCAGCAGCTTAGGCTATCGGCGGGAGCTGTTAAGCGAGCAGTACTTC. It encodes CASSLGYRRELLSEQYF.